These 9 T cell receptor beta chains were sequenced from one sample in a study of T-cell reconstitution after alpha-beta-depleted transplantation in children. Unique molecular identifiers tagged the TCRbeta library. TCRdb ran MiXCR on the PCR reads and lists one entry per CDR3 protein. Here the sample spans 100,000 or so distinct CDR3 sequences, 4.5% to 7.5% being singletons. The input for sequencing was PBMCs, mostly from graft donor cells, taken 60 days after TCRalphabeta/CD19-depleted stem cell transplant. The receptors originated from a female patient aged 2 to 10 who had a stem cell transplant for Fanconi anemia, so the T cells may come from the graft donor.

The V and J genes are TRBV30 and TRBJ2-7; 9 bases are shared with TRBD1. Germline CDR1 reads GTSNPN; CDR2 reads SVGIG (reference sequence). The CDR3 runs 14 residues. V lost 5 bases to trimming and J lost 3 bases; unmatched junction nucleotides: 8. The CDR3 region has the DNA TGTGCCTGGGAAGGGGGGACAGGGCGCTACGAGCAGTACTTC. It is translated as CAWEGGTGRYEQYF.

This clonotype was recorded a few times. DNA of the CDR3: TGTGCCAGCAGCTGGGCTAGCGGGAGCTCCTACGAGCAGTACTTC. Encoded protein: CASSWASGSSYEQYF. The chain combines TRBV9 with TRBJ2-7; TRBD2 aligns across 10 bases. Germline CDR1 and CDR2: SGDLS and YYNGEE. The CDR3 runs 15 residues. J was trimmed by 0 bases and V by 4 bases; bases with no gene match: 4.

This clonotype was observed many times. The chain employs TRBV7-9 and TRBJ2-4, with no clear D. Trimming removed 4 bases from V and 6 bases from J, with 13 bases in between. The CDR3 is made up of 14 amino acids. Germline V lookup: CDR1 SEHNR, CDR2 FQNEAQ (reference sequence). In DNA, the CDR3 is TGTGCCAGCAGCTCTTGGACGTCATCAAACATTCAGTACTTC. Translation gives CASSSWTSSNIQYF.

In this sample, this clonotype turned up many times. This rearrangement joins TRBV27 to TRBJ2-1, with TRBD2 matching 9 bases. The J segment lost 4 bases and the V segment lost 5 bases, leaving 6 bases of the junction unmatched. The CDR3 is 15 residues long. CDR1 is MNHEY and CDR2 is SMNVEV in the germline V gene (reference sequence). This chain's CDR3 is CASSPASGVYNEQFF. The CDR3 coding sequence is TGTGCCAGCAGTCCCGCTAGCGGGGTTTACAATGAGCAGTTCTTC.

At least ten counts were recorded for this clonotype. V and J are TRBV10-1 and TRBJ2-4; tentatively, D is TRBD2 (6 bases). CDR1 is WNHNN, CDR2 SYGVQD, per germline (reference sequence). The CDR3 length is 16 residues. V was clipped by 2 bases and J by 0 bases, with 11 bases between them. The CDR3: CASSEGFGRAKNIQYF. In DNA, the CDR3 is TGCGCCAGCAGTGAGGGATTCGGGAGAGCCAAAAACATTCAGTACTTC.

This clonotype came up many times. The chain is built from TRBV2 and TRBJ2-1; D gene ambiguous. Germline CDR1 and CDR2: SNHLY and FYNNEI. The CDR3 covers 14 residues. Between the trimmed V and J ends, which lost 8 bases and 7 bases, there was a span of 18 bases. In DNA, the CDR3 is TGTGCCAGCGCGGTGGCTTCCGCTAGGAATGAGCAGTTCTTC. This gives the protein CASAVASARNEQFF.

As regards this clonotype: A much larger clone differs from this one at a single base, so this may be a read error. V gene TRBV29-1 combines with J gene TRBJ2-7; TRBD2 might be the D (5 bases). CDR1 is SQVTM, CDR2 ANQGSEA, per germline. The CDR3 loop spans 15 amino acids. CDR3 in amino acids: CSVVRPAGPSYQQYF. CDR3 coding DNA: TGCAGCGTTGTTCGTCCCGCGGGTCCCTCCTACCAGCAGTACTTC.

There are many counts of this clonotype. This rearrangement joins TRBV30 to TRBJ2-2; 8 bases agree with TRBD2. The ends lost 2 bases at V and 2 bases at J; junction bases unmatched: 16. CDR3 size: 19 residues. Germline loops: CDR1 GTSNPN, CDR2 SVGIG (reference sequence). CDR3 coding DNA: TGTGCCTGGAGTCCAAAGAGAGCGGGAGCTCTAGCAAACACCGGGGAGCTGTTTTTT. Its protein product is CAWSPKRAGALANTGELFF.

This clonotype was recorded at least ten times. The CDR3 spells CASSRLARSTDTQYF. Here the CDR3 DNA reads TGTGCCAGCAGTAGACTAGCACGGAGCACAGATACGCAGTATTTT. The V and J genes are TRBV2 and TRBJ2-3, with 7 bases matching TRBD2. The V and J ends lost 5 bases and 0 bases, in that order; junction bases with no gene match: 5. The CDR3 totals 15 residues. Germline CDR1 and CDR2: SNHLY and FYNNEI.